Sequencing of this TCR beta chain was carried out in a study of cytomegalovirus exposure and HLA in healthy donors. Study observations and caveats: A further, later analysis showed that HLA-associated TCR beta chains (compared with equally common others) were more clonally expanded.

Use of 60 Vbeta and 13 Jbeta primers characterized the PCR. Assay used: immunoSEQ multiplex PCR; TCRdb lists only in-frame clones, some missing. The profile shows about 180,000 clones, about four fifths of them singletons. This clone was counted between two and nine times. Antigen specificity is unknown. Germline V CDR1 and CDR2: LNHNV, YYDKDF (reference sequence). V lost 0 bases, J lost 4 bases, and 16 bases lay in between. The CDR3 loop spans 16 amino acids. The sample was PBMCs. V and J are TRBV15 and TRBJ2-7; tentative D call: TRBD2 (6 bases). This clonotype was obtained from a girl aged 5-17 years in good health and CMV-seropositive. The CDR3 DNA is TGTGCCACCAGCAGAGATACCCAAGGAGGGAAATACGAGCAGTACTTC. It specifies CATSRDTQGGKYEQYF.